The 2 T cell receptor beta chains below all came from one sample that was sequenced in a study of T-cell memory formation after mild COVID-19. MiXCR, run by TCRdb on the 5' RACE reads, gives a single entry per CDR3 protein. The sample consists of 150,000 to 200,000 distinct CDR3 sequences, over 20% of them appearing once. Specimen: PBMCs or a T cell subset sorted from them (not recorded which). These receptors originate from an adult woman who had mild COVID-19 (a few samples of this study predate the infection). Cell type and time point are not known.

Many counts were recorded for this clonotype. This chain joins TRBV7-9 and TRBJ2-7; D unresolved. The germline CDR1 and CDR2 sequences are SEHNR and FQNEAQ (reference sequence). Trimming stripped 5 bases from V and 2 bases from J, with 10 bases between. There are 13 residues in the CDR3. The CDR3 here is CASSPPRTYEQYF. CDR3 in DNA: TGTGCCAGCAGCCCCCCACGTACCTACGAGCAGTACTTC.

The V gene is TRBV5-1, the J gene TRBJ2-7; tentative D call: TRBD2 (6 bases). The CDR3 extends over 14 amino acids. V shed 4 bases and J shed 3 bases, with 14 bases lying between them. Germline V gene data show CDR1 as SGHRS and CDR2 as YFSETQ. The CDR3 is CASSLGEALYEQYF. The CDR3 bases are TGCGCCAGCAGCCTGGGGGAGGCCCTCTACGAGCAGTACTTC.